This T cell receptor beta chain stems from a study of immune evolution from preneoplasia to lung adenocarcinoma. The CDR3 is 15 residues long. The germline V and J ends were trimmed by 8 bases and 0 bases, with 14 bases remaining between them. CDR1 is LNHDA and CDR2 is SQIVND in the germline V gene (reference sequence). Measured with immunoSEQ multiplex PCR; TCRdb has only the in-frame clones, and not every one. The table includes 4,100 or so clones, nearly 90% detected once. The V and J genes are TRBV19 and TRBJ1-3; D is unclear. What was sequenced was FFPE minimally invasive lung adenocarcinoma tissue. This clonotype was sampled from a donor of 70 years or more with lung adenocarcinoma. The CDR3 DNA reads as TGTGCCAGTGCTGAGACTGGTTCCTCTGGAAACACCATATATTTT. Its protein is CASAETGSSGNTIYF.